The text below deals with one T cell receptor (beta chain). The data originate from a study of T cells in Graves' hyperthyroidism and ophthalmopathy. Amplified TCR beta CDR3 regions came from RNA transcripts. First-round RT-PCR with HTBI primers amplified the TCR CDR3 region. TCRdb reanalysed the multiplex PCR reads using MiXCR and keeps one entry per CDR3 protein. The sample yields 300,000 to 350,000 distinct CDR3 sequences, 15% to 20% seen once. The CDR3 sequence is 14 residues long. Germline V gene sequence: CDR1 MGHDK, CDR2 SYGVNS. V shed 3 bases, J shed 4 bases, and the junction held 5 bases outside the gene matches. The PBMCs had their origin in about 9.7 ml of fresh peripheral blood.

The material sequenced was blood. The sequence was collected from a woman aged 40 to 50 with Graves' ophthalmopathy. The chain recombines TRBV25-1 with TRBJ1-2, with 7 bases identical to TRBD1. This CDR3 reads CASSETGYGYGYTF. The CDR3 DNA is TGTGCCAGCAGTGAGACAGGGTACGGCTATGGCTACACCTTC.